Listed here are 11 T cell receptor beta chains from one sample, sequenced in a study of OX40 agonist ivuxolimab in advanced cancers. The repertoire was sequenced with immunoSEQ multiplex PCR; TCRdb's copy has only in-frame clones and lacks some. The sample consists of 70,000 or so clones, 86% of them appearing once. The source material was CD4+ or CD8+ T cells sorted from blood, sampled in a trial of the OX40 agonist ivuxolimab. The receptors come from an adult with an advanced solid tumor such as melanoma, head and neck, liver or kidney cancer.

V is TRBV19 and J is TRBJ2-2; 9 nucleotides agree with TRBD2. The CDR3 loop spans 16 amino acids. V was pared by 3 bases and J by 2 bases, with 4 bases of the junction left unmatched. Germline values: CDR1 LNHDA, CDR2 SQIVND (reference sequence). The CDR3 region is CASSILAGINTGELFF. CDR3 DNA sequence: TGTGCCAGTAGTATTCTAGCGGGGATCAACACCGGGGAGCTGTTTTTT.

V usage is TRBV5-4 and J usage is TRBJ2-5; D is possibly TRBD2 (5 bases). The V gene lost 5 bases and the J gene lost 1 base, with 12 bases spanning the gap. This CDR3 is 14 amino acids long. Germline V lookup: CDR1 SGHNT, CDR2 YYREEE (reference sequence). The CDR3 reads CASSLRGVQETQYF. CDR3 in DNA: TGTGCCAGCAGTTTACGGGGAGTCCAAGAGACCCAGTACTTC. Full variable domain (outside the CDR3, taken from reference TRBV5-4 and TRBJ2-5): ETGVTQSPTHLIKTRGQQVTLRCSSQSGHNTVSWYQQALGQGPQFIFQYYREEENGRGNFPPRFSGLQFPNYSSELNVNALELDDSALYLCASSLRGVQETQYFGPGTRLLVL.

The J gene is TRBJ2-7, the V gene TRBV29-1, with TRBD2 identical over 10 bases. The junction had 9 bases not matched to a gene; V was cut back by 6 bases and J by 10 bases. The CDR3 covers 12 residues. Germline V CDR1 and CDR2: SQVTM, ANQGSEA. The CDR3 nucleotides are TGCAGCGTCGGAGGACTAGCGGCGGACCAGTACTTC. Translating it yields CSVGGLAADQYF.

In DNA form, the CDR3 reads TGTGCCAGTAGTATAGATATCGGCCAGAACTCCTACGAGCAGTACTTC. Protein: CASSIDIGQNSYEQYF. The chain combines TRBV19 with TRBJ2-7; unclear D gene. The germline CDR1 and CDR2 sequences are LNHDA and SQIVND (reference sequence). V lost 0 bases and J 0 bases, leaving 12 bases between the germline ends. The CDR3 runs 16 residues.

The V and J genes are TRBV11-2 and TRBJ1-4; a possible D gene is TRBD1 (6 bases). Germline CDR1 is SGHAT and CDR2 is FQNNGV. V dropped 1 base and J dropped 9 bases, with 15 bases sitting between them. CDR3 size: 15 residues. This CDR3 reads CASSLVGTNSQKLFF. DNA for the CDR3: TGTGCCAGCAGCTTAGTGGGGACAAATTCTCAAAAACTGTTTTTT.

The J gene is TRBJ1-1, the V gene TRBV4-1; a weak D match, TRBD1 (5 bases). Germline V gene data show CDR1 as MGHRA and CDR2 as YSYEKL. The CDR3 loop spans 12 amino acids. V lost 1 base and J 9 bases, leaving 9 bases between the germline ends. For the CDR3, the DNA is TGCGCCAGCAGCCAAGGGGGGAAAAAAGCTTTCTTT. This codes for CASSQGGKKAFF.

The chain carries TRBV6-6 and TRBJ2-1, with D perhaps matching TRBD2 (5 bases). The V gene lost 0 bases and the J gene lost 7 bases, with 13 bases spanning the gap. The CDR3 totals 15 residues. Germline loops: CDR1 MNHNY, CDR2 SVGAGI (reference sequence). For the CDR3, the DNA is TGTGCCAGCAGTTACTCCCCAGCGTCGGGGAATGAGCAGTTCTTC. Protein product: CASSYSPASGNEQFF.

This clone was observed a few times. At one end the junction does not follow the germline gene, possibly because of a read error. V and J are TRBV4-3 and TRBJ1-2; D is unclear. CDR1 is LGHNA, CDR2 YSLEER, per germline. This CDR3 is built from 14 residues. Written as DNA, the CDR3 is TGCGCCAGCAGTCAAGGCCTGGGTTTTAGTGGCTACACCTTC. Amino acid sequence: CASSQGLGFSGYTF.

J is TRBJ1-3 and V is TRBV5-1, with 9 bases that match TRBD1. The junction had 9 bases not matched to a gene; V was cut back by 3 bases and J by 8 bases. The germline V gene encodes CDR1 SGHRS and CDR2 YFSETQ. This CDR3 has 15 amino acids. The CDR3 region is CASSYRGQGTDTIYF. The DNA of the CDR3 is TGCGCCAGCAGCTACCGAGGACAGGGGACGGACACCATATATTTT.

This chain connects TRBV14 to TRBJ2-3; D is unclear. V lost 4 bases, J lost 3 bases, and 2 bases lay in between. This CDR3 is 11 amino acids long. Germline V lookup: CDR1 SGHDN, CDR2 FVKESK. CDR3 in DNA: TGTGCCAGCAGCCTTACAGATACGCAGTATTTT. This sequence encodes CASSLTDTQYF.

For this clone: It may be a read error: a sequence one base away is much more abundant. The V and J genes are TRBV7-9 and TRBJ1-1; D not certain. Looked up from germline, CDR1 is SEHNR and CDR2 is FQNEAQ (reference sequence). The CDR3 length is 14 residues. The germline V and J ends were trimmed by 5 bases and 0 bases, with 10 bases remaining between them. The CDR3 DNA reads as TGTGCCAGCAGCATAGACGGGGTGAACACTGAAGCTTTCTTT. Its protein is CASSIDGVNTEAFF.